Following are 10 T cell receptor beta chains from one sample sequenced in a study of blood T cells in healthy people across ages. Primed by a sample-barcoded 5' primer and a J-beta primer mix, a second PCR proceeded for about 7 to 12 cycles. One entry per CDR3 protein results from TCRdb running MiXCR on the 5' RACE reads. Seen here are some 1.5 million distinct CDR3 sequences, 28% observed once, and the top ten hold about 7.7%. Sequenced input: blood. Receptors originate from a woman aged 25 to 39 in good health.

Only a few counts were recorded for this clonotype. This sequence joins TRBV24-1 and TRBJ2-4; no firm D call. Germline V gene data show CDR1 as KGHDR and CDR2 as SFDVKD. The length of the CDR3 is 13 residues. Deletions cut 4 bases from V and 5 bases from J, with 8 bases between. The CDR3 DNA sequence: TGTGCCACCAGTGACAGTTTCCAAAACATTCAGTACTTC. This encodes CATSDSFQNIQYF.

V is TRBV7-9 and J is TRBJ1-3; D is undetermined. The germline gives CDR1 SEHNR, CDR2 FQNEAQ (reference sequence). This CDR3 is built from 14 residues. The germline V and J ends were trimmed by 2 bases and 2 bases, with 7 bases remaining between them. The CDR3 is CASSLSRTGNTIYF. In DNA form, the CDR3 reads TGTGCCAGCAGCTTATCCAGGACTGGAAACACCATATATTTT.

The gene calls are TRBV12-3 or TRBV12-4 and TRBJ2-5; the match to TRBD2 covers 16 bases. The CDR3 loop spans 17 amino acids. The trim removed 6 bases at V and 1 base at J, leaving 5 bases unmatched. The CDR3 nucleotides read TGTGCCAGCAGCGGGACTAGCGGGGGGGGCCCCCAAGAGACCCAGTACTTC. It specifies CASSGTSGGGPQETQYF.

This chain connects TRBV7-2 to TRBJ2-2; a weak D match, TRBD1 (6 bases). CDR1 and CDR2 from the germline V gene are SGHTA and FQGNSA. Trimming shortened V by 3 bases and J by 5 bases, and 19 bases separated the two germline ends. This CDR3 has 17 amino acids. The CDR3 reads CASSFRQARSGTGELFF. CDR3 in DNA: TGTGCCAGCAGCTTTCGACAGGCCCGGTCGGGGACCGGGGAGCTGTTTTTT.

A note on this clonotype: A much larger clone sits a single nucleotide away, making a read error possible. The chain carries TRBV20-1 and TRBJ1-2; 7 bases match TRBD1. The CDR3 sequence is 13 residues long. The V gene's germline CDR1 is DFQATT and CDR2 SNEGSKA (reference sequence). The chain's CDR3 is CSDRAGTAYGYTF. The CDR3 nucleotides are TGCAGTGATAGAGCCGGGACAGCTTATGGCTACACCTTC.

On this clonotype: This may arise from a read error, as a much more abundant clone is one base away. This sequence joins TRBV20-1 and TRBJ2-4, with D unclear. The CDR3 extends over 13 amino acids. CDR1 is DFQATT, CDR2 SNEGSKA, per germline (reference sequence). The CDR3, as DNA: TGCAGGTTCAAGGACCCAGCCAAAAACATTCAGTACTTC. It translates to CRFKDPAKNIQYF.

This clonotype was seen a few times. The chain links TRBV6-6 to TRBJ1-6; D might be TRBD1 (5 bases). Germline values: CDR1 MNHNY, CDR2 SVGAGI (reference sequence). The CDR3 runs to 16 residues. The V gene lost 2 bases and the J gene lost 9 bases, with 17 bases spanning the gap. Written as DNA, the CDR3 is TGTGCCAGCAGTTACGCGCCGCAGGGAGAAGGTTCACCCCTCCACTTT. This encodes CASSYAPQGEGSPLHF.

This clonotype was seen a handful of times. This chain uses TRBV5-1 with TRBJ1-1; D is perhaps TRBD1 (6 bases). The V and J ends lost 4 bases and 3 bases respectively, with 16 bases between them. CDR3 size: 15 residues. Per germline, CDR1 SGHRS and CDR2 YFSETQ. CDR3 in DNA: TGCGCCAGCAGCCCCTCGGGGGCCGCGGACACTGAAGCTTTCTTT. It codes for CASSPSGAADTEAFF.

V gene TRBV10-3 combines with J gene TRBJ2-2; D gene ambiguous. Trimming removed 4 bases at V and 4 bases at J, with 7 bases between. CDR3 length: 13 residues. CDR1 and CDR2 from the germline V gene are ENHRY and SYGVKD. The CDR3 DNA reads TGTGCCATCAGTGTGGCGGCCACCGGGGAGCTGTTTTTT. Amino acid sequence: CAISVAATGELFF.

This clonotype was seen at least ten times. The rearrangement uses TRBV5-1 and TRBJ2-4; D is undetermined. Germline V gene sequence: CDR1 SGHRS, CDR2 YFSETQ. Between the trimmed V and J ends, which lost 4 bases and 7 bases, there was a span of 12 bases. The CDR3 is 13 amino acids. The CDR3 region has the DNA TGCGCCAGCAGCGCAGTTCCCGCTAACATTCAGTACTTC. Protein product: CASSAVPANIQYF.